Presented here are 28 T cell receptor beta chains from one specimen sequenced in a study of shared clonotypes between healthy human individuals. Generated by immunoSEQ multiplex PCR, the TCRdb table keeps only in-frame clones and is missing some. The sample has over a million clones, about 74% seen once; the top ten hold about 1.5%. Specimen: memory CD4+ T cells sorted from blood. The sample's subset: CD45RA-negative fraction. The receptor set was obtained from a man aged 18 to 29 in good health.

A remark on this clone: One end of the junction does not line up with germline, which may come from a read error. The chain carries TRBV4-1 and TRBJ2-7; a weak D match, TRBD2 (5 bases). CDR3 length: 14 residues. Germline V gene lookup returns CDR1 MGHRA and CDR2 YSYEKL. The CDR3 DNA sequence: TGCGCCAGCAGCCGTAAGAATGTTGACTACGGGCAGTACTTC. It translates to CASSRKNVDYGQYF.

There are a few counts of this clone. This sample also contains other DNA sequences that code for the same CDR3. The chain couples TRBV6-5 to TRBJ1-1; TRBD1 matches 8 bases. V gave up 5 bases and J gave up 1 base; unmatched junction bases: 3. The CDR3 has 14 residues. Germline V CDR1 and CDR2: MNHEY, SVGAGI. The CDR3 DNA reads as TGTGCCAGCAGTCAACAGGGGGGGAACACTGAAGCTTTCTTT. Protein sequence: CASSQQGGNTEAFF.

The genes are TRBV10-3 and TRBJ2-3; 7 bases match TRBD1. The junction had 7 bases not matched to a gene; V was cut back by 6 bases and J by 4 bases. Germline V gene sequence: CDR1 ENHRY, CDR2 SYGVKD. The CDR3 consists of 14 residues. The CDR3: CAISDRVLADTQYF. The CDR3 nucleotides are TGTGCCATCAGCGACAGGGTGTTAGCAGATACGCAGTATTTT.

This clone was detected a few times. The chain employs TRBV5-8 and TRBJ1-2; 9 nucleotides agree with TRBD1. The CDR3 covers 14 residues. V lost 6 bases and J lost 2; bases outside the gene matches: 5. Germline V gene data show CDR1 as SGHTS and CDR2 as YDEGEE. The CDR3: CASIPDRGNYGYTF. The CDR3, as DNA: TGTGCCAGCATTCCGGACAGGGGAAACTATGGCTACACCTTC.

This clone has just one count. The chain uses TRBV5-1 and TRBJ2-3, with D possibly TRBD2 on 6 matching bases. CDR1 is SGHRS and CDR2 is YFSETQ in the germline V gene. This CDR3 spans 16 amino acids. V was cut by 0 bases and J by 0 bases, with 11 bases left in between. The CDR3 bases are TGCGCCAGCAGCTTGGAAGGAGGGAAAAGCACAGATACGCAGTATTTT. Protein sequence: CASSLEGGKSTDTQYF. Full variable domain (remainder filled in from reference TRBV5-1 and TRBJ2-3): KAGVTQTPRYLIKTRGQQVTLSCSPISGHRSVSWYQQTPGQGLQFLFEYFSETQRNKGNFPGRFSGRQFSNSRSEMNVSTLELGDSALYLCASSLEGGKSTDTQYFGPGTRLTVL.

The chain recombines TRBV5-6 with TRBJ2-7, with 9 bases matching TRBD1. CDR3 length: 13 amino acids. CDR1 is SGHDT, CDR2 YYEEEE, per germline. After removal of 4 bases from V and 4 bases from J, the junction contained 3 bases not matched to a gene. CDR3 DNA sequence: TGTGCCAGCAGCACGGGACAGGGTTACGAGCAGTACTTC. This translates into CASSTGQGYEQYF.

CDR3 amino acids: CASMGGGSSYNEQFF. The CDR3 DNA sequence: TGTGCCAGCATGGGAGGCGGGAGCTCCTACAATGAGCAGTTCTTC. The chain is built from TRBV6-5 and TRBJ2-1, with 7 bases matching TRBD2. The CDR3 loop spans 15 amino acids. Germline V gene lookup returns CDR1 MNHEY and CDR2 SVGAGI. Losses at the gene ends were 7 bases for V and 0 bases for J; bases not matched to a gene: 6.

V and J are TRBV28 and TRBJ1-2; no clear D gene. Germline CDR1 MDHEN, CDR2 SYDVKM. Between the trimmed V and J ends, which lost 10 bases and 4 bases, there was a span of 10 bases. This CDR3 is built from 11 residues. CDR3 nucleotide sequence: TGTGCCACCCGACCTGGCTATGGCTACACCTTC. It is translated as CATRPGYGYTF.

This clone is a singleton in its sample. The chain uses TRBV12-5 and TRBJ1-1; D gene unclear. The CDR3 spans 11 residues. Trimming took off 5 bases at V and 2 bases at J, with 3 bases between the two ends. Germline lookup yields CDR1 LGHNT and CDR2 FRNRAP. Here the CDR3 reads CASGLNTEAFF. CDR3 DNA: TGTGCTAGTGGTCTAAACACTGAAGCTTTCTTT.

The chain couples TRBV5-1 to TRBJ2-5; D is unresolved. Per the germline V gene, CDR1 is SGHRS and CDR2 is YFSETQ. This CDR3 spans 15 amino acids. V shed 4 bases and J shed 2 bases, with 15 bases lying between them. The CDR3 DNA sequence: TGCGCCAGCAGCCGACTTAATGATGGTCAAGAGACCCAGTACTTC. Amino acid sequence: CASSRLNDGQETQYF.

This chain connects TRBV19 to TRBJ1-1; the D is unclear. The germline CDR1 and CDR2 sequences are LNHDA and SQIVND (reference sequence). The CDR3 extends over 13 amino acids. The V end was cut by 6 bases, the J end by 1 base, with 9 bases between. The CDR3 protein is CASRRQENTEAFF. The CDR3 DNA sequence: TGTGCCAGTAGACGGCAGGAGAACACTGAAGCTTTCTTT.

The V and J genes are TRBV6-6 and TRBJ1-4; D unresolved. Germline CDR1 MNHNY, CDR2 SVGAGI (reference sequence). Trimming removed 7 bases from V and 1 base from J, with 7 bases in between. This CDR3 has 13 residues. This chain's CDR3 is CASTWETNEKLFF. The CDR3 DNA sequence: TGTGCCAGCACGTGGGAAACTAATGAAAAACTGTTTTTT.

The chain links TRBV19 to TRBJ1-3, with no clear D. V lost 7 bases and J 8 bases, leaving 15 bases between the germline ends. CDR1 is LNHDA and CDR2 is SQIVND in the germline V gene (reference sequence). CDR3 length equals 13 residues. The CDR3 DNA reads TGTGCCAGTACTATGACGGCGAAGGACACCATATATTTT. Its protein is CASTMTAKDTIYF.

The chain joins TRBV5-4 to TRBJ1-1; D is ambiguous. V was pared by 4 bases and J by 0 bases, with 10 bases between. The CDR3 contains 14 residues. Germline lookup yields CDR1 SGHNT and CDR2 YYREEE (reference sequence). The CDR3 DNA sequence: TGTGCCAGCAGCCCCATCGGTATGAACACTGAAGCTTTCTTT. Its translation is CASSPIGMNTEAFF.

Points on this clone: The sample holds other DNA sequences that translate to the same CDR3. The chain couples TRBV11-2 to TRBJ1-1; 10 positions match TRBD1. The CDR3 runs 12 residues. Germline CDR1 is SGHAT and CDR2 is FQNNGV. V shed 5 bases, J shed 7 bases, and the junction held 1 base outside the gene matches. CDR3 in DNA: TGTGCCAGCAGCAGGGACAGGGGTGAAGCTTTCTTT. This gives the protein CASSRDRGEAFF.

DNA of the CDR3: TGTGCCAGCAGCCCCCGACTAGGAAACAATGAGCAGTTCTTC. The encoded protein is CASSPRLGNNEQFF. V usage is TRBV7-3 and J usage is TRBJ2-1, with D perhaps TRBD2 (6 bases). V was shortened by 5 bases and J by 5 bases, with 13 bases between the two germline ends. Germline CDR1 reads SGHTA; CDR2 reads FQGTGA. This CDR3 is 14 amino acids long. Looking up the rest from reference TRBV7-3 and TRBJ2-1 gives the full variable domain: GAGVSQTPSNKVTEKGKYVELRCDPISGHTALYWYRQSLGQGPEFLIYFQGTGAADDSGLPNDRFFAVRPEGSVSTLKIQRTERGDSAVYLCASSPRLGNNEQFFGPGTRLTVL.

The chain employs TRBV27 and TRBJ1-2, with a weak D call TRBD1 (5 bases). The CDR3 totals 14 residues. Trimming took off 0 bases at V and 5 bases at J, with 10 bases between the two ends. CDR1 MNHEY and CDR2 SMNVEV come from the germline V gene (reference sequence). CDR3 sequence reads: CASSLSWGTYGYTF. CDR3 bases: TGTGCCAGCAGTTTATCATGGGGGACTTATGGCTACACCTTC.

This chain joins TRBV5-6 and TRBJ1-5, with 7 nucleotides matching TRBD1. This CDR3 region has 16 residues. The V and J ends lost 4 bases and 0 bases, in that order; junction bases with no gene match: 7. The V gene's germline CDR1 is SGHDT and CDR2 YYEEEE. Written as DNA, the CDR3 is TGTGCCAGCAGCGGTTCGGGACAGCGTAGCAATCAGCCCCAGCATTTT. This encodes CASSGSGQRSNQPQHF.

This clone was counted a few times. The CDR3: CASSLIAGELEQFF. As DNA, the CDR3 is TGTGCCAGCTCACTTATAGCGGGAGAATTAGAGCAGTTCTTC. The chain recombines TRBV18 with TRBJ2-1; 9 nucleotides match TRBD2. The CDR3 is made up of 14 amino acids. With V trimmed by 4 bases and J by 10 bases, 8 bases remained unmatched. Germline V gene data show CDR1 as KGHSH and CDR2 as LQKENI.

The chain employs TRBV5-1 and TRBJ1-1; 9 bases are a match to TRBD1. V was pared by 3 bases and J by 1 base, with 7 bases of the junction left unmatched. This CDR3 contains 16 residues. The germline CDR1 and CDR2 sequences are SGHRS and YFSETQ. CDR3 amino acids: CASSSYTGGGNTEAFF. The CDR3 bases are TGCGCCAGCAGCTCCTACACAGGGGGCGGGAACACTGAAGCTTTCTTT. Supplemented by reference TRBV5-1 and TRBJ1-1, the full variable domain reads KAGVTQTPRYLIKTRGQQVTLSCSPISGHRSVSWYQQTPGQGLQFLFEYFSETQRNKGNFPGRFSGRQFSNSRSEMNVSTLELGDSALYLCASSSYTGGGNTEAFFGQGTRLTVV.

The V and J genes are TRBV6-6 and TRBJ2-7; no clear D. V was clipped by 2 bases and J by 2 bases, with 10 bases between them. Per the germline V gene, CDR1 is MNHNY and CDR2 is SVGAGI (reference sequence). This CDR3 region has 14 residues. As DNA, the CDR3 is TGTGCCAGCAGTTACACGAGAGGACCCTACGAGCAGTACTTC. This encodes CASSYTRGPYEQYF.

A few counts support this clone. This chain joins TRBV7-9 and TRBJ2-1, with D uncertain. The CDR3 length is 12 residues. Germline-derived CDR1 and CDR2 are SEHNR and FQNEAQ (reference sequence). V gave up 6 bases and J gave up 7 bases, with 10 bases separating them. The CDR3 loop reads CASRIKGNEQFF. The CDR3 DNA is TGTGCCAGCAGAATCAAGGGAAATGAGCAGTTCTTC.

This clone has a single count. The chain has TRBV5-1 and TRBJ1-2; tentative D call: TRBD1 (5 bases). V lost 0 bases and J lost 2, with 20 bases in between. Germline CDR1 SGHRS, CDR2 YFSETQ. This CDR3 spans 18 amino acids. CDR3 bases: TGCGCCAGCAGCTTGGAGGGGTCAGGGTACACCGCCAACTATGGCTACACCTTC. It codes for CASSLEGSGYTANYGYTF. The whole variable domain, filled in from reference TRBV5-1 and TRBJ1-2, reads KAGVTQTPRYLIKTRGQQVTLSCSPISGHRSVSWYQQTPGQGLQFLFEYFSETQRNKGNFPGRFSGRQFSNSRSEMNVSTLELGDSALYLCASSLEGSGYTANYGYTFGSGTRLTVV.

The rearrangement links TRBV11-2 to TRBJ2-1; D not certain. The CDR3 sequence is 13 residues long. Trimming took 1 base from V and 7 from J, leaving 8 bases between them. Germline V gene data show CDR1 as SGHAT and CDR2 as FQNNGV. CDR3 amino acids: CASSLAGTNEQFF. CDR3 in DNA: TGTGCCAGCAGCTTAGCAGGTACGAATGAGCAGTTCTTC.

V gene TRBV5-4 combines with J gene TRBJ1-2; TRBD1 matches at 8 bases. Trimming at V came to 3 bases and at J to 3 bases, leaving 4 bases not matched to a gene. The CDR3 length is 14 residues. Germline CDR1 SGHNT, CDR2 YYREEE (reference sequence). The chain's CDR3 is CASSSLTGDYGYTF. The CDR3 DNA reads TGTGCCAGCAGCTCGCTGACAGGGGACTATGGCTACACCTTC. Full variable domain (missing parts from reference TRBV5-4 and TRBJ1-2): ETGVTQSPTHLIKTRGQQVTLRCSSQSGHNTVSWYQQALGQGPQFIFQYYREEENGRGNFPPRFSGLQFPNYSSELNVNALELDDSALYLCASSSLTGDYGYTFGSGTRLTVV.

This clone was found once. The chain links TRBV5-8 to TRBJ2-1, with a weak D call TRBD1 (5 bases). There are 16 residues in the CDR3. Trimming removed 2 bases from V and 0 bases from J, with 12 bases in between. Germline assignment: CDR1 SGHTS and CDR2 YDEGEE. CDR3 in DNA: TGTGCCAGCAGCTTTGGACATACGAGCTCCTACAATGAGCAGTTCTTC. Translated: CASSFGHTSSYNEQFF.

The sample holds a few counts of this clone. The chain employs TRBV27 and TRBJ1-2; 9 bases align to TRBD1. Germline V gene sequence: CDR1 MNHEY, CDR2 SMNVEV (reference sequence). The length of the CDR3 is 14 residues. V shed 5 bases, J shed 6 bases, and the junction held 7 bases outside the gene matches. The CDR3 DNA sequence: TGTGCCAGCAGTCCTTGGACAGGGGAGGATGGCTACACCTTC. Its protein is CASSPWTGEDGYTF.

The CDR3 sequence is CASRRGSDTGELFF. The CDR3 DNA reads TGCGCCAGCAGACGGGGGTCAGACACCGGGGAGCTGTTTTTT. The V call is TRBV5-1, the J call TRBJ2-2, with TRBD2 as a possible D gene (6 bases). Germline V gene data show CDR1 as SGHRS and CDR2 as YFSETQ. Trimming removed 5 bases from V and 3 bases from J, with 11 bases in between. The CDR3 covers 14 residues.